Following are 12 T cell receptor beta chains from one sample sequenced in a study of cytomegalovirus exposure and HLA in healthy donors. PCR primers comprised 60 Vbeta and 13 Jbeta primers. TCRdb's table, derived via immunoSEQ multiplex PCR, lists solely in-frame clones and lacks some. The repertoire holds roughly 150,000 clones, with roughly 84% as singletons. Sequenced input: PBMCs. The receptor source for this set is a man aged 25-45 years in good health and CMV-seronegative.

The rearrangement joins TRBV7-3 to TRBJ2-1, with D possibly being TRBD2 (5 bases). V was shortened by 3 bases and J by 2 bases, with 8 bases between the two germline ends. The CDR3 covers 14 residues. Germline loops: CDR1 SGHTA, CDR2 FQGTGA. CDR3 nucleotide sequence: TGTGCCAGCAGCTTTAGCGCAGCCTACAATGAGCAGTTCTTC. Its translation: CASSFSAAYNEQFF. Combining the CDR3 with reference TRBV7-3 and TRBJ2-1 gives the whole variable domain GAGVSQTPSNKVTEKGKYVELRCDPISGHTALYWYRQSLGQGPEFLIYFQGTGAADDSGLPNDRFFAVRPEGSVSTLKIQRTERGDSAVYLCASSFSAAYNEQFFGPGTRLTVL.

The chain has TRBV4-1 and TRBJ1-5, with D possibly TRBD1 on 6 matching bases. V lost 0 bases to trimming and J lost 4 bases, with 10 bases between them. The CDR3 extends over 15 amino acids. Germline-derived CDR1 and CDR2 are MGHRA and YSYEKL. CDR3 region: CASSQEETGNQPQHF. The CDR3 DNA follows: TGCGCCAGCAGCCAAGAAGAGACAGGAAATCAGCCCCAGCATTTT.

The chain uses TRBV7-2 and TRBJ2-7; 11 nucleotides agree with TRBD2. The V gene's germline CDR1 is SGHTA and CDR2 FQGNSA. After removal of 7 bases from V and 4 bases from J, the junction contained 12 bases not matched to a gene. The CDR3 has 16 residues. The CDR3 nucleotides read TGTGCCAGCACTAAAAGTTTGGGACTAGCGGTATACGAGCAGTACTTC. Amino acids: CASTKSLGLAVYEQYF.

The DNA for the CDR3 is TGTGCCAGCAGCTCCGGCAGGGATACGCAGTATTTT. Its protein is CASSSGRDTQYF. The chain joins TRBV27 to TRBJ2-3; D unclear. CDR1 MNHEY and CDR2 SMNVEV come from the germline V gene (reference sequence). The CDR3 is 12 amino acids. V lost 6 bases to trimming and J lost 6 bases, with 10 bases between them.

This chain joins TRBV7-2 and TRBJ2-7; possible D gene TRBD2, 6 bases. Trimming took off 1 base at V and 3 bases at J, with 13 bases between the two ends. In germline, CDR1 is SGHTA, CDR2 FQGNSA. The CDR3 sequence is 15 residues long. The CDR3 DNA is TGTGCCAGCAGCTTAGTATGGCGGGGTGTCTACGAGCAGTACTTC. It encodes CASSLVWRGVYEQYF. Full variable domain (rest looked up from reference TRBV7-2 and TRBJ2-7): GAGVSQSPSNKVTEKGKDVELRCDPISGHTALYWYRQSLGQGLEFLIYFQGNSAPDKSGLPSDRFSAERTGGSVSTLTIQRTQQEDSAVYLCASSLVWRGVYEQYFGPGTRLTVT.

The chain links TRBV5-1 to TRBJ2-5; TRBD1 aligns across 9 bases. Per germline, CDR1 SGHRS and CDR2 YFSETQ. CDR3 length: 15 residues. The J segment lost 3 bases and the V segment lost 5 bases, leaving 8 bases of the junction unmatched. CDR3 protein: CASSTGTGLKETQYF. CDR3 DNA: TGCGCCAGCAGTACCGGGACAGGGTTAAAAGAGACCCAGTACTTC.

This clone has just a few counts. The CDR3 here is CASSLTRDSGNTIYF. The CDR3 DNA is TGTGCCAGCAGCTTAACCCGGGACAGTGGAAACACCATATATTTT. The chain uses TRBV7-8 and TRBJ1-3; 7 bases match TRBD1. The CDR3 is made up of 15 amino acids. Germline loops: CDR1 SGHVS, CDR2 FQNEAQ. J lost 3 bases, V lost 2 bases, and 4 bases had no gene match. Full variable domain (rest looked up from reference TRBV7-8 and TRBJ1-3): GAGVSQSPRYKVAKRGQDVALRCDPISGHVSLFWYQQALGQGPEFLTYFQNEAQLDKSGLPSDRFFAERPEGSVSTLKIQRTQQEDSAVYLCASSLTRDSGNTIYFGEGSWLTVV.

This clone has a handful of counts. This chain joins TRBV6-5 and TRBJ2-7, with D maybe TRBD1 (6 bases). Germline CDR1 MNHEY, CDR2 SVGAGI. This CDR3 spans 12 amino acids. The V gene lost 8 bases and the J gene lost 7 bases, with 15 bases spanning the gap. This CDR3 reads CASGQWLGEQYF. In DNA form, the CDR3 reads TGTGCCAGCGGACAGTGGCTTGGGGAGCAGTACTTC.

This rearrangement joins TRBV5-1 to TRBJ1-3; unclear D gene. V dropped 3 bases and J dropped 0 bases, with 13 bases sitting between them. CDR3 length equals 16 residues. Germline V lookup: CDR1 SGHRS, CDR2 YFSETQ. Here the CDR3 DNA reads TGCGCCAGCAGCTCGATGGGAGCGGGCTCTGGAAACACCATATATTTT. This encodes CASSSMGAGSGNTIYF.

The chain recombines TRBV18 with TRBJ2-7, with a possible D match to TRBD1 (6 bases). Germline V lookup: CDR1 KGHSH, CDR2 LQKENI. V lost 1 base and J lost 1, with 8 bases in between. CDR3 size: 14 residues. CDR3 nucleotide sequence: TGTGCCAGCTCACCACTGGACAGTTCCTACGAGCAGTACTTC. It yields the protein CASSPLDSSYEQYF.

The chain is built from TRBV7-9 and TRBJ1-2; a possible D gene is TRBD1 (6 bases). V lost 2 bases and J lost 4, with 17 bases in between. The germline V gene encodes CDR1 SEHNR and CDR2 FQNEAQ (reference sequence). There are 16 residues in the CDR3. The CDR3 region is CASSLSRQAFIYGYTF. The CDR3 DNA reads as TGTGCCAGCAGCTTAAGTCGACAGGCCTTTATCTATGGCTACACCTTC. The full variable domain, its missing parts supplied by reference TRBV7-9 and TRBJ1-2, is DTGVSQNPRHKITKRGQNVTFRCDPISEHNRLYWYRQTLGQGPEFLTYFQNEAQLEKSRLLSDRFSAERPKGSFSTLEIQRTEQGDSAMYLCASSLSRQAFIYGYTFGSGTRLTVV.

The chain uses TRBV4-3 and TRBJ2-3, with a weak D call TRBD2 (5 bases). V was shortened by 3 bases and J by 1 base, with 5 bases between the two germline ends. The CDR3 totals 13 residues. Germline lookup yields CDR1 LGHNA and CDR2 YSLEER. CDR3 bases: TGCGCCAGCAGCCAGAGGGGCACAGATACGCAGTATTTT. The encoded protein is CASSQRGTDTQYF.